The 29 T cell receptor beta chains reported below all come from one sample, sequenced in a study of response to subunit inactivated influenza vaccine. TCRdb redid the calling of the RT-PCR reads with MiXCR, one entry per CDR3 protein. The data show approximately 160,000 distinct CDR3 sequences, roughly 10% seen once. The sample was CD8+ T cells sorted from PBMCs, taken around 25 months after vaccination. These receptors all stem from a man between 50 and 75 years old who received an inactivated influenza vaccine.

The sample holds many counts of this clonotype. The chain is built from TRBV10-3 and TRBJ2-7; tentative D call: TRBD2 (6 bases). The CDR3 runs 14 residues. Trimming removed 0 bases from V and 3 bases from J, with 9 bases in between. Germline CDR1 ENHRY, CDR2 SYGVKD. The DNA for the CDR3 is TGTGCCATCAGTGAGTCGGGGGGTGGCTACGAGCAGTACTTC. This codes for CAISESGGGYEQYF.

This clonotype was recorded many times. The V and J genes are TRBV25-1 and TRBJ2-5; D remains ambiguous. Germline values: CDR1 MGHDK, CDR2 SYGVNS. This CDR3 has 10 residues. The V end lost 6 bases, the J end lost 2 bases, and 1 base lay between the germline ends. The CDR3 here is CASRQETQYF. In DNA form, the CDR3 reads TGTGCCAGCAGACAAGAGACCCAGTACTTC. The whole variable domain, filled in from reference TRBV25-1 and TRBJ2-5, reads EADIYQTPRYLVIGTGKKITLECSQTMGHDKMYWYQQDPGMELHLIHYSYGVNSTEKGDLSSESTVSRIRTEHFPLTLESARPSHTSQYLCASRQETQYFGPGTRLLVL.

The chain recombines TRBV20-1 with TRBJ2-7; no reliable D call. V lost 0 bases to trimming and J lost 1 base, with 7 bases between them. CDR3 length: 13 residues. CDR1 DFQATT and CDR2 SNEGSKA come from the germline V gene (reference sequence). This CDR3 is CSARDPGSYEQYF. DNA of the CDR3: TGCAGTGCTAGAGATCCAGGTTCCTACGAGCAGTACTTC.

This clonotype was counted between two and nine times. The rearrangement links TRBV28 to TRBJ1-5; weak D call: TRBD1 (6 bases). The V gene's germline CDR1 is MDHEN and CDR2 SYDVKM. The V end was cut by 3 bases, the J end by 7 bases, with 16 bases between. This CDR3 comprises 15 residues. CDR3 in amino acids: CASSLGGRKDQPQHF. In nucleotides, the CDR3 is TGTGCCAGCAGTTTGGGGGGGCGCAAAGACCAGCCCCAGCATTTT.

This clonotype was seen at least ten times. The chain employs TRBV27 and TRBJ2-3; 7 nucleotides agree with TRBD2. Looked up from germline, CDR1 is MNHEY and CDR2 is SMNVEV (reference sequence). J gave up 5 bases and V 0 bases, and 11 bases lay outside the gene matches. CDR3 length equals 17 residues. CDR3 amino acids: CASSLSSSGTWGDTQYF. The CDR3 DNA follows: TGTGCCAGCAGTTTATCTTCTAGCGGAACCTGGGGAGATACGCAGTATTTT.

This clonotype occurred a few times. This chain connects TRBV6-1 to TRBJ2-1, with a possible D match to TRBD2 (6 bases). The V gene's germline CDR1 is MNHNS and CDR2 SASEGT. With 7 bases removed from V and 7 bases from J, the gap between germline ends came to 20 bases. This CDR3 has 15 amino acids. As DNA, the CDR3 is TGTGCCAGCACAATCGCCGGGACTCGAGGAAATGAGCAGTTCTTC. Translating it yields CASTIAGTRGNEQFF.

This chain joins TRBV20-1 and TRBJ2-7; perhaps TRBD2 as D (6 bases). Trimming shortened V by 0 bases and J by 4 bases, and 16 bases separated the two germline ends. In germline, CDR1 is DFQATT, CDR2 SNEGSKA (reference sequence). The CDR3 has 15 amino acids. The CDR3 sequence: CSARDPVGRGYEQYF. The CDR3 DNA sequence: TGCAGTGCTAGAGACCCAGTCGGGCGGGGTTACGAGCAGTACTTC.

V is TRBV15 and J is TRBJ2-1; maybe TRBD1 (6 bases). Germline V lookup: CDR1 LNHNV, CDR2 YYDKDF (reference sequence). Trimming left V 0 bases short and J 4 bases short, with 19 bases between. This CDR3 is 18 amino acids long. CDR3 bases: TGTGCCACCAGCAGAGATCGGGCAGGGGCACTACCTTACAATGAGCAGTTCTTC. It codes for CATSRDRAGALPYNEQFF. The full variable domain, rest sourced from reference TRBV15 and TRBJ2-1, is DAMVIQNPRYQVTQFGKPVTLSCSQTLNHNVMYWYQQKSSQAPKLLFHYYDKDFNNEADTPDNFQSRRPNTSFCFLDIRSPGLGDTAMYLCATSRDRAGALPYNEQFFGPGTRLTVL.

This chain joins TRBV20-1 and TRBJ2-7; no reliable D call. The V end was cut by 3 bases, the J end by 2 bases, with 11 bases between. Germline V lookup: CDR1 DFQATT, CDR2 SNEGSKA (reference sequence). This CDR3 comprises 13 residues. The CDR3 coding sequence is TGCAGTGCTAGTCCTCCGGAACCCTACGAGCAGTACTTC. This translates into CSASPPEPYEQYF.

This clonotype was counted a few times. The CDR3 DNA reads TGTGCCAGCAGTGCTGCGGGGGAGCAGTTCTTC. This gives the protein CASSAAGEQFF. The chain joins TRBV6-5 to TRBJ2-1, with D tentatively TRBD2 (6 bases). This CDR3 contains 11 residues. V was pared by 5 bases and J by 10 bases, with 9 bases between. The germline V gene has CDR1 MNHEY and CDR2 SVGAGI.

This rearrangement joins TRBV20-1 to TRBJ2-1; tentative D call: TRBD2 (5 bases). V lost 0 bases, J lost 3 bases, and 12 bases lay in between. The CDR3 consists of 15 residues. Per germline, CDR1 DFQATT and CDR2 SNEGSKA (reference sequence). The CDR3 is CSARDLGRDYNEQFF. The CDR3 nucleotides are TGCAGTGCTAGAGATTTAGGGAGAGACTACAATGAGCAGTTCTTC.

This clonotype was detected a few times. The chain uses TRBV5-1 and TRBJ1-1, with a possible D match to TRBD1 (5 bases). Germline V CDR1 and CDR2: SGHRS, YFSETQ. CDR3 length: 13 amino acids. The ends were cut back, 6 bases at V and 6 bases at J, with 15 bases in the middle. The CDR3 protein is CASTLWGDAEAFF. The CDR3 nucleotides read TGCGCCAGCACCCTGTGGGGGGACGCTGAAGCTTTCTTT.

This chain connects TRBV28 to TRBJ1-2, with D unresolved. From germline, CDR1 is MDHEN and CDR2 SYDVKM. Trimming removed 5 bases at V and 5 bases at J, with 24 bases between. This CDR3 is 17 amino acids long. DNA of the CDR3: TGTGCCAGCAGTCCGCCGGCAGGCTGGGTCCCCACTTATGGCTACACCTTC. It yields the protein CASSPPAGWVPTYGYTF.

This clonotype has at least ten counts. The chain recombines TRBV7-9 with TRBJ2-7; possibly TRBD2 for D (5 bases). Germline loops: CDR1 SEHNR, CDR2 FQNEAQ (reference sequence). Trimming cost V 4 bases and J 0 bases, with 10 bases left between them. The CDR3 runs 14 residues. The CDR3 DNA is TGTGCCAGCAGCTCGGGGAGAGCCTCCTACGAGCAGTACTTC. Protein sequence: CASSSGRASYEQYF.

The rearrangement joins TRBV28 to TRBJ2-1; possible D gene TRBD2, 6 bases. CDR3 length: 15 amino acids. Between the trimmed V and J ends, which lost 4 bases and 4 bases, there was a span of 14 bases. Germline values: CDR1 MDHEN, CDR2 SYDVKM. The CDR3 here is CASSSLGEAYNEQFF. The CDR3 DNA reads TGTGCCAGCAGTTCCTTGGGGGAGGCATACAATGAGCAGTTCTTC.

This clonotype was seen many times. This chain joins TRBV12-3 or TRBV12-4 and TRBJ2-2, with D perhaps matching TRBD2 (6 bases). V was pared by 5 bases and J by 8 bases, with 12 bases between. The CDR3 is 13 amino acids. The CDR3 reads CASSLGLSGELFF. DNA of the CDR3: TGTGCCAGCAGTCTCGGACTATCTGGGGAGCTGTTTTTT.

The chain carries TRBV20-1 and TRBJ2-1; 7 nucleotides line up with TRBD2. J lost 6 bases, V lost 5 bases, and 4 bases had no gene match. This CDR3 region has 12 residues. Germline loops: CDR1 DFQATT, CDR2 SNEGSKA (reference sequence). CDR3 nucleotides: TGCAGTGCTCGGGACTACGGCAATGAGCAGTTCTTC. It encodes CSARDYGNEQFF.

In this sample, this clonotype turned up many times. The V and J genes are TRBV10-3 and TRBJ2-2; 8 bases agree with TRBD2. This CDR3 has 15 amino acids. Trimming cost V 11 bases and J 5 bases; bases outside gene matches: 13. CDR1 is ENHRY and CDR2 is SYGVKD in the germline V gene. The CDR3 loop is CAPRGAAGGTGELFF. CDR3 nucleotide sequence: TGTGCCCCCCGCGGGGCTGCGGGAGGTACCGGGGAGCTGTTTTTT.

This clonotype was seen a handful of times. V is TRBV21-1 and J is TRBJ1-1. TRBV21-1 is an annotated pseudogene. CDR3 length: 11 residues. This CDR3 is CAGDPVSEAFF. The CDR3 DNA reads as TGTGCCGGTGATCCAGTTAGTGAAGCTTTCTTT.

This clonotype was counted many times. The chain combines TRBV6-2 or TRBV6-3 with TRBJ2-7; D might be TRBD1 or TRBD2, each matching 6 bases. The CDR3 loop spans 16 amino acids. Trimming shortened V by 5 bases and J by 5 bases, and 22 bases separated the two germline ends. Germline V gene data show CDR1 as MNHEY and CDR2 as SVGEGT. CDR3: CASSKGFGGLAHEQYF. CDR3 nucleotide sequence: TGTGCCAGCAGTAAGGGCTTCGGGGGCCTTGCACACGAGCAGTACTTC.

This chain connects TRBV2 to TRBJ2-1, with D possibly TRBD2 on 6 matching bases. V gave up 6 bases and J gave up 9 bases, with 15 bases separating them. This CDR3 comprises 13 residues. CDR1 is SNHLY, CDR2 FYNNEI, per germline. The CDR3 region has the DNA TGTGCCAGCAGGGGGACTCCACTGGGTGAGCAGTTCTTC. As protein: CASRGTPLGEQFF.

V usage is TRBV28 and J usage is TRBJ2-1; 8 bases line up with TRBD2. The CDR3 covers 15 residues. With V trimmed by 2 bases and J by 4 bases, 4 bases remained unmatched. In germline, CDR1 is MDHEN, CDR2 SYDVKM. The CDR3, as DNA: TGTGCCAGCAGTTTACCGGGGGGGGCGTACAATGAGCAGTTCTTC. Residues: CASSLPGGAYNEQFF.

The V and J genes are TRBV2 and TRBJ2-1; the match to TRBD2 covers 7 bases. V lost 4 bases and J lost 4; bases outside the gene matches: 4. The CDR3 extends over 14 amino acids. Germline V gives CDR1 SNHLY, CDR2 FYNNEI. The DNA for the CDR3 is TGTGCCAGCAGTGGACGGGGGGAATACAATGAGCAGTTCTTC. Translating it yields CASSGRGEYNEQFF.

This clonotype was recorded many times. The CDR3 region has the DNA TGTGCCAGCAGCTCCGGACTAGCGGGGGTCACAGATACGCAGTATTTT. The encoded protein is CASSSGLAGVTDTQYF. This chain joins TRBV7-9 and TRBJ2-3; 13 bases fit TRBD2. The J segment lost 2 bases and the V segment lost 4 bases, leaving 3 bases of the junction unmatched. Germline assignment: CDR1 SEHNR and CDR2 FQNEAQ (reference sequence). The CDR3 has 16 amino acids.

This clonotype has at least ten counts. The genes are TRBV5-1 and TRBJ2-5; 10 bases match TRBD1. Losses at the gene ends were 4 bases for V and 3 bases for J; bases not matched to a gene: 3. CDR3 length: 14 amino acids. Germline V gives CDR1 SGHRS, CDR2 YFSETQ. The CDR3 sequence is CASSPGTGEETQYF. The CDR3 nucleotides are TGCGCCAGCAGCCCCGGGACAGGGGAAGAGACCCAGTACTTC.

This clonotype was recorded at least ten times. V is TRBV28 and J is TRBJ2-7; 7 bases are shared with TRBD1. Germline CDR1 reads MDHEN; CDR2 reads SYDVKM. V dropped 6 bases and J dropped 2; count of bases not matched to a gene: 10. The CDR3 length is 15 residues. CDR3 in DNA: TGTGCCAGCAGACTGCATAGGGACAGCCCCTACGAGCAGTACTTC. This codes for CASRLHRDSPYEQYF.

This clonotype was observed at least ten times. The V and J genes are TRBV6-6 and TRBJ1-2; perhaps TRBD1 as D (5 bases). V shed 2 bases and J shed 9 bases, with 10 bases lying between them. This CDR3 comprises 12 residues. Germline V gene lookup returns CDR1 MNHNY and CDR2 SVGAGI (reference sequence). This CDR3 reads CASSYPGGSYTF. The CDR3 DNA sequence: TGTGCCAGCAGTTACCCCGGGGGTAGCTACACCTTC.

The table lists this clonotype with a few counts. J is TRBJ1-2 and V is TRBV4-3; D is unresolved. Germline V gene lookup returns CDR1 LGHNA and CDR2 YSLEER. V lost 1 base to trimming and J lost 0 bases, with 6 bases between them. The CDR3 runs to 14 residues. The CDR3 region is CASSQGGANYGYTF. The CDR3 DNA sequence: TGCGCCAGCAGCCAAGGAGGAGCTAACTATGGCTACACCTTC.

The chain employs TRBV7-9 and TRBJ2-5; 8 bases line up with TRBD1. The CDR3 has 14 amino acids. Germline V CDR1 and CDR2: SEHNR, FQNEAQ (reference sequence). Trimming took 5 bases from V and 5 from J; bases not matched to a gene: 7. The CDR3 loop is CASSRTGPVETQYF. As DNA, the CDR3 is TGTGCCAGCAGCCGGACAGGGCCCGTGGAGACCCAGTACTTC.